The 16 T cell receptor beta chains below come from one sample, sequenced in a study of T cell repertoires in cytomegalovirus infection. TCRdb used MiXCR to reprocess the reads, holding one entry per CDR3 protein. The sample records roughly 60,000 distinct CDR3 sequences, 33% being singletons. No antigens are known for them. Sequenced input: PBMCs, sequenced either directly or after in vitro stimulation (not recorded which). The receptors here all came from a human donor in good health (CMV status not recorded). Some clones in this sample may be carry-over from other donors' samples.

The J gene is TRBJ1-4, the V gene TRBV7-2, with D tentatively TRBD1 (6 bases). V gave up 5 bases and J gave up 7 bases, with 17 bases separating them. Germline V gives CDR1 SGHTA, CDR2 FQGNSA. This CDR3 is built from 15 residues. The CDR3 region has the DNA TGTGCCAGCAGCCCCTCCGGGGGCGGGAGTGAAAAACTGTTTTTT. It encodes CASSPSGGGSEKLFF. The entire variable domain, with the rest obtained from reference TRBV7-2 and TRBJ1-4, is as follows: GAGVSQSPSNKVTEKGKDVELRCDPISGHTALYWYRQSLGQGLEFLIYFQGNSAPDKSGLPSDRFSAERTGGSVSTLTIQRTQQEDSAVYLCASSPSGGGSEKLFFGSGTQLSVL.

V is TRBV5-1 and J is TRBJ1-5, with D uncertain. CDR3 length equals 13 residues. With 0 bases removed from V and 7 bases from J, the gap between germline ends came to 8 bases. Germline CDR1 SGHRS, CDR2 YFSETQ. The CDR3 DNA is TGCGCCAGCAGCTTGGAGGCAGGCCAGCCCCAGCATTTT. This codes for CASSLEAGQPQHF.

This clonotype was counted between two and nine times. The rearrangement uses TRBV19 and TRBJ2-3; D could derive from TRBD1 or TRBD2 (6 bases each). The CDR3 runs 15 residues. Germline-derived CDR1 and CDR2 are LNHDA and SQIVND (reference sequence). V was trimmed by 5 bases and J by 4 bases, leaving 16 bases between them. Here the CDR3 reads CASSLGAGGSDTQYF. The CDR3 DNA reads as TGTGCCAGTAGTTTGGGGGCCGGGGGTTCAGATACGCAGTATTTT.

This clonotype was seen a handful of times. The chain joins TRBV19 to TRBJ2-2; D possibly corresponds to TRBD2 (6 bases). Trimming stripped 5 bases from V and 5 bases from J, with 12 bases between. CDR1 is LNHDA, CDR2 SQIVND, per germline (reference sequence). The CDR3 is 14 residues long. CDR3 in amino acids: CASSFGLFTGELFF. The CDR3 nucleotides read TGTGCCAGTAGTTTCGGACTATTTACCGGGGAGCTGTTTTTT.

CDR3 region: CASSLIGRTYNEQFF. CDR3 nucleotides: TGCGCCAGCAGCTTGATCGGCAGGACCTACAATGAGCAGTTCTTC. The genes are TRBV5-1 and TRBJ2-1; the D is unclear. V lost 1 base to trimming and J lost 2 bases, with 10 bases between them. The CDR3 totals 15 residues. CDR1 is SGHRS and CDR2 is YFSETQ in the germline V gene.

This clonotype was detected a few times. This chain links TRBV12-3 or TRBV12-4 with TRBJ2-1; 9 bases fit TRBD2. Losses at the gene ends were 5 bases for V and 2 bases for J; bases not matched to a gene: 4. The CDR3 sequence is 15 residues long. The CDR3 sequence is CASSETSGTYNEQFF. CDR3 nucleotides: TGTGCCAGCAGTGAGACTAGCGGAACCTACAATGAGCAGTTCTTC.

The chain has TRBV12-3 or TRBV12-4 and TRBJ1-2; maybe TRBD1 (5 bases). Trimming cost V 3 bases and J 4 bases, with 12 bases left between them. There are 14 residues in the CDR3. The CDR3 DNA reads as TGTGCCAGCAGTTTGACGGGGACGATCTATGGCTACACCTTC. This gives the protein CASSLTGTIYGYTF.

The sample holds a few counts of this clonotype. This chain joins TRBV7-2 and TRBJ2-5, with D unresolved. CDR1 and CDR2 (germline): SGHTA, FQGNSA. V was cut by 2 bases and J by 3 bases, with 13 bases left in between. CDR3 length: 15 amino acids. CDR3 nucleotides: TGTGCCAGCAGCTTAATGGAGAGGCCCAAAGAGACCCAGTACTTC. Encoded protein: CASSLMERPKETQYF.

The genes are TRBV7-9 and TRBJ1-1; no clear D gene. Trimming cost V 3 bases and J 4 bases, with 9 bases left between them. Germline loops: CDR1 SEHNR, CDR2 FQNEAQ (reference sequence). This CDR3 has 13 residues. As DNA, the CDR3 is TGTGCCAGCAGCTTGGTAGACCCCACTGAAGCTTTCTTT. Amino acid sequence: CASSLVDPTEAFF.

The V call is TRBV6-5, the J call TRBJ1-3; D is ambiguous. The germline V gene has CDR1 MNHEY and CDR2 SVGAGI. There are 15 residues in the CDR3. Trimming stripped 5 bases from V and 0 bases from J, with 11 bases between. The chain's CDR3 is CASSGVGSSGNTIYF. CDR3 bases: TGTGCCAGCAGTGGGGTTGGCAGCTCTGGAAACACCATATATTTT.

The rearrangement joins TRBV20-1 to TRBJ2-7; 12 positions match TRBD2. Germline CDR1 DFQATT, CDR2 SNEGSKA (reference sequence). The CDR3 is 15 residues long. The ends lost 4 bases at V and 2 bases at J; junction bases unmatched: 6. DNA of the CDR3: TGCAGTGCTACCCGTCTAGCGGGAGGGCCCTACGAGCAGTACTTC. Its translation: CSATRLAGGPYEQYF.

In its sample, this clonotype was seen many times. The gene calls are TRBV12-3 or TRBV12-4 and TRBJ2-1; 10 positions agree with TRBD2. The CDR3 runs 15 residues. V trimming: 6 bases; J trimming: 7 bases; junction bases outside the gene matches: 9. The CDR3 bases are TGTGCCAGCAGCCCAACTAGCGGGATTCGTAATGAGCAGTTCTTC. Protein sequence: CASSPTSGIRNEQFF.

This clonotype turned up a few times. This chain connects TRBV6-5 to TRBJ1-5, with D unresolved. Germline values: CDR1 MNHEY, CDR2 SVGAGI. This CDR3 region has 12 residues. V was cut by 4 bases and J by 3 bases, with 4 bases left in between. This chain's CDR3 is CASSSLNQPQHF. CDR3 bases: TGTGCCAGCAGTTCCCTCAATCAGCCCCAGCATTTT.

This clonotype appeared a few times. The CDR3 DNA follows: TGCGCCAGCAGCTCTTTAGGGACAGGGGCCTACTCAGCTAACTATGGCTACACCTTC. It encodes CASSSLGTGAYSANYGYTF. The gene calls are TRBV4-1 and TRBJ1-2; 10 bases agree with TRBD1. The CDR3 is 19 residues long. Germline loops: CDR1 MGHRA, CDR2 YSYEKL. With 5 bases clipped from V and 0 bases from J, the junction kept 15 bases outside the gene matches.

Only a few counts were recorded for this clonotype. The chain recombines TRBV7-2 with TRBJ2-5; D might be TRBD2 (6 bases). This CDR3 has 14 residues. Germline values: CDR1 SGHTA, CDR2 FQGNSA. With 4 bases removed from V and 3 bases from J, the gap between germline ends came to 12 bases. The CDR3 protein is CASSSRRVEETQYF. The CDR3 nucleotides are TGTGCCAGCAGCTCCAGGAGGGTTGAAGAGACCCAGTACTTC.

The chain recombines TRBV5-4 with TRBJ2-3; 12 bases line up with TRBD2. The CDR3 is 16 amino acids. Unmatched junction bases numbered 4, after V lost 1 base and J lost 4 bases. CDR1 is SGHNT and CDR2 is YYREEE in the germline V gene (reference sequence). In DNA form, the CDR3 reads TGTGCCAGCAGCTTGCTAGCGGGGGGGCCCGCAGATACGCAGTATTTT. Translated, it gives CASSLLAGGPADTQYF.